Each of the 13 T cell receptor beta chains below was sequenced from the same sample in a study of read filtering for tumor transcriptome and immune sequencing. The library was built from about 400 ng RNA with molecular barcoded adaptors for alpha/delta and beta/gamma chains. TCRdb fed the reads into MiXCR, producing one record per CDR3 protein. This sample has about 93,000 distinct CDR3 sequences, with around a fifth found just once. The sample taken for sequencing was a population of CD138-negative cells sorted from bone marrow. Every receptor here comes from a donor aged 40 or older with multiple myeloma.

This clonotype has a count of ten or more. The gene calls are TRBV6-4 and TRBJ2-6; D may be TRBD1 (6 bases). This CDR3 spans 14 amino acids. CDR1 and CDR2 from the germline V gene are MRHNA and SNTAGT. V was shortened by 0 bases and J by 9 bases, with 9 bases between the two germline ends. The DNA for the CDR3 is TGTGCCAGCAGTGACTCCACCAGGGGCAACGTCCTGACTTTC. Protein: CASSDSTRGNVLTF.

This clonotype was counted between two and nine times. CDR3 residues: CANGGRFDQPQHF. In DNA, the CDR3 is TGTGCCAACGGTGGGAGGTTCGACCAGCCCCAGCATTTT. The rearrangement joins TRBV6-1 to TRBJ1-5; D uncertain. V gave up 10 bases and J gave up 7 bases, with 17 bases separating them. The CDR3 consists of 13 residues. Germline CDR1 reads MNHNS; CDR2 reads SASEGT.

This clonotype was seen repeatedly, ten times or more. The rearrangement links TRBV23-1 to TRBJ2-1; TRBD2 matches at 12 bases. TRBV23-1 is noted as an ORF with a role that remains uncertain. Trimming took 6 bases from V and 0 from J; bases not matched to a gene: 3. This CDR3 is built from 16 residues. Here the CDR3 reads CASSGLAGSSYNEQFF. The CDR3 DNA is TGCGCCAGCAGCGGACTAGCGGGGAGCTCCTACAATGAGCAGTTCTTC.

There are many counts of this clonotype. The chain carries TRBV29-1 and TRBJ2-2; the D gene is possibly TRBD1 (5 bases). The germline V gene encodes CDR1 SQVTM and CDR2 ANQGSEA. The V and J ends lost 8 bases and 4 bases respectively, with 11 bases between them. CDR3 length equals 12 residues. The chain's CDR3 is CSQKGATGELFF. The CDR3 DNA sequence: TGCAGCCAAAAAGGGGCCACCGGGGAGCTGTTTTTT.

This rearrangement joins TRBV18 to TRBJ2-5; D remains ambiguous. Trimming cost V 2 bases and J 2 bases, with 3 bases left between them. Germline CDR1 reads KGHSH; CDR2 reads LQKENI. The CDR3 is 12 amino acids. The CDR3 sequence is CASSPTQETQYF. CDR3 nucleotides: TGTGCCAGCTCACCAACTCAAGAGACCCAGTACTTC.

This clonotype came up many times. CDR3 DNA sequence: TGTGCCAGCGGTCAACAAGAGCAGTACTTC. It yields the protein CASGQQEQYF. The rearrangement links TRBV6-6 to TRBJ2-7; D is undetermined. The CDR3 extends over 10 amino acids. V dropped 8 bases and J dropped 7 bases, with 9 bases sitting between them. Germline V gene lookup returns CDR1 MNHNY and CDR2 SVGAGI (reference sequence).

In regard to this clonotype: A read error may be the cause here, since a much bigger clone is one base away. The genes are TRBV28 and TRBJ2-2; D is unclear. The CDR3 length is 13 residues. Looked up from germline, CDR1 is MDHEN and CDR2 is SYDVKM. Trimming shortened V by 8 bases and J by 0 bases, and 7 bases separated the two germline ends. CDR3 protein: CASLLSNTGELFF. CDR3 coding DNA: TGTGCCAGCCTCCTGTCGAACACCGGGGAGCTGTTTTTT. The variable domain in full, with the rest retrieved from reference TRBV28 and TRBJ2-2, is DVKVTQSSRYLVKRTGEKVFLECVQDMDHENMFWYRQDPGLGLRLIYFSYDVKMKEKGDIPEGYSVSREKKERFSLILESASTNQTSMYLCASLLSNTGELFFGEGSRLTVL.

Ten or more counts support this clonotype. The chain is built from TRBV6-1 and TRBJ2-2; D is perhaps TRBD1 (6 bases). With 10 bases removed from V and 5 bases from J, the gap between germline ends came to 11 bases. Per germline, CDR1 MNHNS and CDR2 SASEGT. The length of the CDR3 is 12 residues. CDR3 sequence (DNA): TGTGCCATCGCAACAGGGACCGGGGAGCTGTTTTTT. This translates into CAIATGTGELFF.

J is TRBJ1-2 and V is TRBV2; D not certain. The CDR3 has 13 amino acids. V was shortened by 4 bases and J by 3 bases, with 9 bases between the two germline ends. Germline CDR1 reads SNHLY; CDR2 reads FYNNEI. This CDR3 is CASSGGSYYGYTF. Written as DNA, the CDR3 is TGTGCCAGCAGTGGTGGCAGCTACTATGGCTACACCTTC.

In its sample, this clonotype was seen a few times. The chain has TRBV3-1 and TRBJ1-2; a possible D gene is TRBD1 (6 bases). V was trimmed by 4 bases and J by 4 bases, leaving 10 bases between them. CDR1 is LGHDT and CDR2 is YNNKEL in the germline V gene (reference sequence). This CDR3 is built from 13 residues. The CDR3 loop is CASSLDRIYGYTF. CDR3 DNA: TGTGCCAGCAGCCTGGACAGAATCTATGGCTACACCTTC. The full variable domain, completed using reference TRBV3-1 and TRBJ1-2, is DTAVSQTPKYLVTQMGNDKSIKCEQNLGHDTMYWYKQDSKKFLKIMFSYNNKELIINETVPNRFSPKSPDKAHLNLHINSLELGDSAVYFCASSLDRIYGYTFGSGTRLTVV.

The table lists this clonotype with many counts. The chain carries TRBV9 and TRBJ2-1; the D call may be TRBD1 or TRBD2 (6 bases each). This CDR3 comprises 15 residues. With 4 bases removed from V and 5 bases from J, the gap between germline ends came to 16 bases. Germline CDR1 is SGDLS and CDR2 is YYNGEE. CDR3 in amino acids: CASSFSYREDNEQFF. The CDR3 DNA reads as TGTGCCAGCAGCTTCTCGTACAGGGAGGACAATGAGCAGTTCTTC.

The CDR3 DNA follows: TGTGCCAGCAGCCAGGACAGAACAGATACGCAGTATTTT. Encoded protein: CASSQDRTDTQYF. The rearrangement joins TRBV7-6 to TRBJ2-3; TRBD1 is a possible D gene (6 bases). V was trimmed by 5 bases and J by 3 bases, leaving 9 bases between them. The CDR3 is made up of 13 amino acids. The germline V gene encodes CDR1 SGHVS and CDR2 FNYEAQ.

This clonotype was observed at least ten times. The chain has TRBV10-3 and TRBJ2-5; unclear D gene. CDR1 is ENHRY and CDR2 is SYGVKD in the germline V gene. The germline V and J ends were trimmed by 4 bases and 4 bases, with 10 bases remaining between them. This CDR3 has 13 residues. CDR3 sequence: CAISGLDSETQYF. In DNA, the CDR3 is TGTGCCATCAGTGGCCTAGATTCAGAGACCCAGTACTTC.